The entry below describes one T cell receptor beta chain. The data belong to a study of blood T cell repertoires in COVID-19. Study background: Some COVID-19 samples were acute and others convalescent; all came from the United States, Italy and Spain.

Allocation to cohorts depended on clinical history reported by the participants. Original processing notes: The assay estimated nucleated cells by amplifying reference gene primers. Data came from immunoSEQ multiplex PCR; TCRdb stores just in-frame clones and leaves some out. That table supplies the V and J calls and clone size; D and trimming were determined from the DNA. The data contain roughly 250,000 clones, 88% of them singletons. The CDR3 contains 14 residues. V lost 5 bases, J lost 4 bases, and 14 bases lay in between. Germline loops: CDR1 SEHNR, CDR2 FQNEAQ (reference sequence). The TCR comes from a woman aged 50 to 60 who had recovered from COVID-19. Sequenced material: PBMCs or T cells enriched from blood (not recorded which). The chain uses TRBV7-9 and TRBJ1-2, with a weak D call TRBD1 (5 bases). The CDR3 region has the DNA TGTGCCAGCAGCCCAGGGTATTCTGGCTATGGCTACACCTTC. Residues: CASSPGYSGYGYTF.